This T cell receptor (beta chain) comes out of a study of cytomegalovirus exposure and HLA in healthy donors. The PCR had 60 Vbeta and 13 Jbeta primers. Using immunoSEQ multiplex PCR, the repertoire was profiled, and TCRdb retains in-frame clones only, with some absent. The sample has 150,000 to 200,000 clones, roughly 84% seen once; the top ten hold 2% to 3%. Points from the study as a whole: Donor immune exposure was known only as CMV serostatus. When a later analysis compared HLA-associated TCR beta chains with equally common others, the HLA-associated chains turned out to be more clonally expanded and to have lower generation probabilities.

As concerns this clone: Its antigen is currently unknown.

Nominally healthy donors were sampled, though unrecorded immune exposures were likely. The receptor was isolated from a woman aged 45-65 years in good health and CMV-seropositive. Specimen: PBMCs.

CDR3 DNA: TGTGCCAGCCCCCCTACAGGAGGACAGGGCTATGGCTACACCTTC. It codes for CASPPTGGQGYGYTF. The J gene is TRBJ1-2, the V gene TRBV18; 8 positions agree with TRBD1. CDR3 length equals 15 residues. V lost 8 bases, J lost 4 bases, and 12 bases stayed unmatched. Per germline, CDR1 KGHSH and CDR2 LQKENI.